This T cell receptor beta chain was recorded in a study of T cells in Graves' hyperthyroidism and ophthalmopathy. The CDR3 regions of TCR beta were amplified from RNA transcripts. RT-PCR in the first round (using the HTBI primer set) targeted the TCR CDR3. In TCRdb, the multiplex PCR reads were re-called with MiXCR into one record per CDR3 protein. The repertoire consists of a few hundred thousand distinct CDR3 sequences, with about 25% occurring once and the leading ten covering 73%. Stable Graves' hyperthyroidism meant no ophthalmopathy progression within 18 months. This clonotype was seen many times. Its target is unknown. Study findings and constraints: The model's output predicted ophthalmopathy at a median of roughly seven months prior to onset.

Trimming stripped 2 bases from V and 6 bases from J, with 9 bases between. There are 13 residues in the CDR3. Germline CDR1 reads SGHAT; CDR2 reads FQNNGV. The chain employs TRBV11-2 and TRBJ2-3; unclear D gene. The material sequenced was blood. The source of this sequence is a man aged 50-59 years with Graves' hyperthyroidism. The CDR3 here is CASSLRARDTQYF. The CDR3 DNA is TGTGCCAGCAGCTTACGCGCGCGGGATACGCAGTATTTT.